This paragraph reports one T cell receptor (beta chain). These data belong to a study of blood T cell repertoires in COVID-19. Overall study: Acute and convalescent COVID-19 specimens originated in the United States, Italy and Spain. From T cells, B-cell-depleted T cells, or PBMCs came the material, which was cDNA or gDNA.

Source study methods: Quantification of nucleated cells was approximated via reference gene primer amplification. Assay used: immunoSEQ multiplex PCR; TCRdb lists only in-frame clones, some missing. From that table come the V and J calls and clone size; the DNA was used to work out D and trimming. This table has tens of thousands of clones, around 83% appearing once. Germline V lookup: CDR1 KGHDR, CDR2 SFDVKD. The CDR3 spans 14 residues. The ends were cut back, 5 bases at V and 7 bases at J, with 13 bases in the middle. The sequence derives from a man older than 75 with active or convalescent COVID-19. What was sequenced was peripheral blood. The chain combines TRBV24-1 with TRBJ2-2; D is perhaps TRBD2 (6 bases). The CDR3 DNA sequence: TGTGCCACCAGTGGGACTACCTGGGGCGGGGAGCTGTTTTTT. This translates into CATSGTTWGGELFF.